A selection of T cell receptor beta chains follows, all from one sample in a study of memory B cells and T cells in multiple sclerosis. The data were produced by immunoSEQ multiplex PCR, yet TCRdb's version contains in-frame clones alone and is incomplete. The table shows approximately 32,000 clones, with 86% occurring only once. Their recognized antigens are unknown. The specimen was PBMCs from blood kept in culture. Receptor source: a human donor with multiple sclerosis. The CDR3 runs from the conserved cysteine through the conserved F or W. Fields, in order: clone size, V gene, J gene, D gene, CDR3 protein, CDR3 DNA. D genes are given only for firm matches. Clone size is shown for a subset of rows, as once, few, many or a class of expanded clone.

abundance: NA; v_gene: TRBV19; j_gene: TRBJ2-5; d_gene: TRBD2; CDR3aa: CASSQPRSGGRETQYF; CDR3nt: TGTGCCAGTAGTCAACCACGTAGCGGGGGGAGGGAGACCCAGTACTTC
abundance: NA; v_gene: TRBV19; j_gene: TRBJ1-2; d_gene: NA; CDR3aa: CASSSSRQSNYGYTF; CDR3nt: TGTGCCAGTAGTAGCAGCCGGCAATCTAACTATGGCTACACCTTC
abundance: NA; v_gene: TRBV11-2; j_gene: TRBJ2-3; d_gene: NA; CDR3aa: CASSLGDTQYF; CDR3nt: TGTGCCAGCAGCTTAGGAGATACGCAGTATTTT
abundance: once; v_gene: TRBV4-1; j_gene: TRBJ2-1; d_gene: NA; CDR3aa: CASSQERGRGLRNEQFF; CDR3nt: TGCGCCAGCAGCCAAGAACGGGGGCGGGGGCTGAGGAATGAGCAGTTCTTC
abundance: NA; v_gene: TRBV9; j_gene: TRBJ2-2; d_gene: TRBD2; CDR3aa: CASSATSAPGTGELFF; CDR3nt: TGTGCCAGCAGCGCTACTAGCGCTCCGGGTACCGGGGAGCTGTTTTTT
abundance: NA; v_gene: TRBV19; j_gene: TRBJ2-5; d_gene: NA; CDR3aa: CVSSTAGQETQYF; CDR3nt: TGTGTCAGTAGTACCGCAGGGCAAGAGACCCAGTACTTC
abundance: NA; v_gene: TRBV5-5; j_gene: TRBJ1-6; d_gene: TRBD1; CDR3aa: CASTSGTVNSPLHF; CDR3nt: TGTGCCAGCACCTCCGGGACAGTAAATTCACCCCTCCACTTT
abundance: NA; v_gene: TRBV5-5; j_gene: TRBJ2-7; d_gene: NA; CDR3aa: CASSLWRGHSYEQYF; CDR3nt: TGTGCCAGCAGCTTGTGGCGGGGCCATTCCTACGAGCAGTACTTC
abundance: NA; v_gene: TRBV9; j_gene: TRBJ1-4; d_gene: NA; CDR3aa: CASRTPGRVTNEKLFF; CDR3nt: TGTGCCAGCCGCACGCCTGGTAGGGTAACTAATGAAAAACTGTTTTTT
abundance: NA; v_gene: TRBV2; j_gene: TRBJ1-3; d_gene: NA; CDR3aa: CASILGRNSGNTIYF; CDR3nt: TGTGCCAGCATCTTGGGCAGGAACTCTGGAAACACCATATATTTT
abundance: NA; v_gene: TRBV7-9; j_gene: TRBJ2-2; d_gene: NA; CDR3aa: CASSPRDRNTGELFF; CDR3nt: TGTGCCAGCAGCCCCCGGGACCGAAACACCGGGGAGCTGTTTTTT
abundance: NA; v_gene: TRBV28; j_gene: TRBJ2-7; d_gene: NA; CDR3aa: CATKTAGLGYEQYF; CDR3nt: TGTGCCACAAAGACCGCAGGGCTTGGATACGAGCAGTACTTC
abundance: NA; v_gene: TRBV2; j_gene: TRBJ1-1; d_gene: NA; CDR3aa: CASSEVRAEAFF; CDR3nt: TGTGCCAGCAGTGAAGTTCGGGCTGAAGCTTTCTTT
abundance: NA; v_gene: TRBV11-2; j_gene: TRBJ2-7; d_gene: NA; CDR3aa: CASSLEGPGSYEQYF; CDR3nt: TGTGCCAGCAGCTTAGAGGGCCCGGGGTCCTACGAGCAGTACTTC
abundance: NA; v_gene: TRBV6-1; j_gene: TRBJ2-7; d_gene: TRBD1; CDR3aa: CASRYLGDSSYEQYF; CDR3nt: TGTGCCAGCAGATATTTAGGGGACAGCAGCTACGAGCAGTACTTC
abundance: NA; v_gene: TRBV5-4; j_gene: TRBJ1-4; d_gene: NA; CDR3aa: CASSSGNPLNEKLFF; CDR3nt: TGTGCCAGCAGTTCAGGGAACCCCCTTAATGAAAAACTGTTTTTT
abundance: NA; v_gene: TRBV5-1; j_gene: TRBJ1-2; d_gene: TRBD1; CDR3aa: CASTWDRGSDGYTF; CDR3nt: TGCGCCAGCACCTGGGACAGGGGAAGTGATGGCTACACCTTC
abundance: NA; v_gene: TRBV28; j_gene: TRBJ1-4; d_gene: NA; CDR3aa: CASSLGGTAGYEKLFF; CDR3nt: TGTGCCAGCAGTTTAGGGGGGACGGCGGGATACGAAAAACTGTTTTTT
abundance: NA; v_gene: TRBV18; j_gene: TRBJ2-5; d_gene: NA; CDR3aa: CASSRGQQYQETQYF; CDR3nt: TGTGCCAGCTCCCGGGGGCAGCAGTACCAAGAGACCCAGTACTTC
abundance: NA; v_gene: TRBV5-4; j_gene: TRBJ2-3; d_gene: TRBD2; CDR3aa: CASSYSGVSTDTQYF; CDR3nt: TGTGCCAGCAGCTATAGCGGGGTTAGCACAGATACGCAGTATTTT
abundance: NA; v_gene: TRBV14; j_gene: TRBJ1-1; d_gene: TRBD1; CDR3aa: CASSPGTGGPLGTEAFF; CDR3nt: TGTGCCAGCAGCCCCGGGACAGGGGGCCCGTTGGGAACTGAAGCTTTCTTT
abundance: once; v_gene: TRBV4-2; j_gene: TRBJ1-2; d_gene: TRBD1; CDR3aa: CASSQTSRRGTGKPLGYGYTF; CDR3nt: TGTGCCAGCAGCCAAACTTCCCGGCGGGGGACAGGAAAACCTCTAGGCTATGGCTACACCTTC
abundance: NA; v_gene: TRBV6-5; j_gene: TRBJ1-1; d_gene: NA; CDR3aa: CASSLNRRGTEAFF; CDR3nt: TGTGCCAGCAGTCTCAACAGGCGGGGCACTGAAGCTTTCTTT
abundance: NA; v_gene: TRBV11-2; j_gene: TRBJ1-4; d_gene: NA; CDR3aa: CASSLDRREKLFF; CDR3nt: TGTGCCAGCAGCTTAGATAGAAGGGAAAAACTGTTTTTT
abundance: NA; v_gene: TRBV10-1; j_gene: TRBJ2-3; d_gene: TRBD2; CDR3aa: CASSRAGATDTQYF; CDR3nt: TGCGCCAGCAGTAGAGCGGGAGCTACAGATACGCAGTATTTT